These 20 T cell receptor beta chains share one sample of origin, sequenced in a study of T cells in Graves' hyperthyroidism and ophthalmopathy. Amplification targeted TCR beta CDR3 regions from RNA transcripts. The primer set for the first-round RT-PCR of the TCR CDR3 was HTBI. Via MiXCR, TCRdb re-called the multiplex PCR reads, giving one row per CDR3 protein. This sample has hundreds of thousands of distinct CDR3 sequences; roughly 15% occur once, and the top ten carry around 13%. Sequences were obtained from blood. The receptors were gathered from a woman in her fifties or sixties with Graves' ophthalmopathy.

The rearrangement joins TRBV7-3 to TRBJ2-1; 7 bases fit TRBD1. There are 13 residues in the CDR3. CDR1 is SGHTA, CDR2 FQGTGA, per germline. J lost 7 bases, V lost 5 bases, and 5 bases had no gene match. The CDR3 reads CASSPPTGNEQFF. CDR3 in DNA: TGTGCCAGCAGCCCCCCGACAGGGAATGAGCAGTTCTTC.

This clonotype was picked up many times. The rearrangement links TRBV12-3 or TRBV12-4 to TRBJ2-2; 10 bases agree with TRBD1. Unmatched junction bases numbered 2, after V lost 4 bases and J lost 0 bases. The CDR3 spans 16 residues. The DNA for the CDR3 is TGTGCCAGCAGTTGGACAGGGGGAACGAACACCGGGGAGCTGTTTTTT. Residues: CASSWTGGTNTGELFF.

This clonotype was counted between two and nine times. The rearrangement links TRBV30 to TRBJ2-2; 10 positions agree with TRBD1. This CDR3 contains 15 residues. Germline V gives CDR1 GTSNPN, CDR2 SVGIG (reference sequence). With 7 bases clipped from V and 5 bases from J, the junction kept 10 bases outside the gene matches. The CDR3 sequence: CASTPTGGPTGELFF. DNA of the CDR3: TGTGCCTCCACTCCGACAGGGGGCCCTACCGGGGAGCTGTTTTTT.

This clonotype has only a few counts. This CDR3 reads CASSVVEWGTGELFF. The CDR3 region has the DNA TGTGCCAGCAGCGTAGTTGAGTGGGGCACCGGGGAGCTGTTTTTT. The chain links TRBV9 to TRBJ2-2; D gene uncertain. The CDR3 runs 15 residues. Trimming pared 0 bases from V and 4 bases from J, leaving 10 bases between. Germline values: CDR1 SGDLS, CDR2 YYNGEE.

CDR3 sequence reads: CASSYISSTGTDEETQYF. The CDR3 DNA follows: TGTGCCAGCAGTTACATTTCGTCGACCGGGACCGATGAAGAGACCCAGTACTTC. The chain couples TRBV6-2 or TRBV6-3 to TRBJ2-5; D is perhaps TRBD1 or TRBD2 (5 bases each). CDR3 length equals 18 residues. V lost 2 bases and J 3 bases, leaving 22 bases between the germline ends. Germline CDR1 is MNHEY and CDR2 is SVGEGT.

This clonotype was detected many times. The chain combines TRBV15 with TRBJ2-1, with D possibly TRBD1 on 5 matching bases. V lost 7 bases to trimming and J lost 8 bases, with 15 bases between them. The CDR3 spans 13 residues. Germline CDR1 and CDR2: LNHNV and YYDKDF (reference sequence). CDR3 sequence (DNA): TGTGCCACCAATAAGGGGCTCATGGATGAGCAGTTCTTC. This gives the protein CATNKGLMDEQFF.

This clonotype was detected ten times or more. In DNA form, the CDR3 reads TGTGCCAGCAGCTCCCATCTAGCGGGGGGCACAGATACGCAGTATTTT. Translation gives CASSSHLAGGTDTQYF. The rearrangement joins TRBV7-9 to TRBJ2-3, with 10 positions matching TRBD2. Germline assignment: CDR1 SEHNR and CDR2 FQNEAQ (reference sequence). With V trimmed by 4 bases and J by 1 base, 5 bases remained unmatched. The CDR3 extends over 16 amino acids.

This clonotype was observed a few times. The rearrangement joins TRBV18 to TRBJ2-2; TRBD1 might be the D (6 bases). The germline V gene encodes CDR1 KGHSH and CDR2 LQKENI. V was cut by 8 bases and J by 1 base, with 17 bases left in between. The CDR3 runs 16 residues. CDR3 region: CASRKQQGMNTGELFF. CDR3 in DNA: TGTGCCAGCAGGAAGCAGCAGGGGATGAACACCGGGGAGCTGTTTTTT. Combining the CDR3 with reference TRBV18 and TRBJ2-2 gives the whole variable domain NAGVMQNPRHLVRRRGQEARLRCSPMKGHSHVYWYRQLPEEGLKFMVYLQKENIIDESGMPKERFSAEFPKEGPSILRIQQVVRGDSAAYFCASRKQQGMNTGELFFGEGSRLTVL.

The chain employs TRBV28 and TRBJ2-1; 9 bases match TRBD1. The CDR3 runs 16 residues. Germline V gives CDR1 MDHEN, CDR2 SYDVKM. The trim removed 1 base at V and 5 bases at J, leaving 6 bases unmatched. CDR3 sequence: CASSLYRGPIHNEQFF. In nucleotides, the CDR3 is TGTGCCAGCAGTTTATACAGGGGGCCTATCCACAATGAGCAGTTCTTC.

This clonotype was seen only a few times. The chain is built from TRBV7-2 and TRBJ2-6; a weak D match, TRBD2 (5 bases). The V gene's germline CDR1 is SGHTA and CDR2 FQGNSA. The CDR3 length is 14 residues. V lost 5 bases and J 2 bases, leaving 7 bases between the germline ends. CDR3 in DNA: TGTGCCAGCAGCCGGCGGGCTGGGGCCAACGTCCTGACTTTC. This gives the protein CASSRRAGANVLTF.

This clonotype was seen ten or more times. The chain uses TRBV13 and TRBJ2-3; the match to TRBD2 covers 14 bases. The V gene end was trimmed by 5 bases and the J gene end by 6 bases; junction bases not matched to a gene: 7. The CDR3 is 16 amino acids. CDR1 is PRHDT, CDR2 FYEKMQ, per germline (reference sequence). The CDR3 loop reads CASSVGTSGRGDTQYF. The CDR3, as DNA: TGTGCCAGCAGCGTCGGGACTAGCGGGAGAGGTGATACGCAGTATTTT. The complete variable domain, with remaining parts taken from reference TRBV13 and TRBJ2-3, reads AAGVIQSPRHLIKEKRETATLKCYPIPRHDTVYWYQQGPGQDPQFLISFYEKMQSDKGSIPDRFSAQQFSDYHSELNMSSLELGDSALYFCASSVGTSGRGDTQYFGPGTRLTVL.

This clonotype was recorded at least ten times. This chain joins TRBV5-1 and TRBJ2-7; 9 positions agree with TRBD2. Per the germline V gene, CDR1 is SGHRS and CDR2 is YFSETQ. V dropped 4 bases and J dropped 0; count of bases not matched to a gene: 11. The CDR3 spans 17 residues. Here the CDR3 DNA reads TGCGCCAGCAGCGGGCACAGCGGGAGGCCCGACTCCTACGAGCAGTACTTC. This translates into CASSGHSGRPDSYEQYF.

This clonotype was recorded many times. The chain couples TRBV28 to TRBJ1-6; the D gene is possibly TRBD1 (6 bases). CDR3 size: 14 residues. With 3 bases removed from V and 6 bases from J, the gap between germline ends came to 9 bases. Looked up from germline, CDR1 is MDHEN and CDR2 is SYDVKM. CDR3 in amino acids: CASSFTQGNSPLHF. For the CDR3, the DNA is TGTGCCAGCAGTTTTACACAGGGTAATTCACCCCTCCACTTT.

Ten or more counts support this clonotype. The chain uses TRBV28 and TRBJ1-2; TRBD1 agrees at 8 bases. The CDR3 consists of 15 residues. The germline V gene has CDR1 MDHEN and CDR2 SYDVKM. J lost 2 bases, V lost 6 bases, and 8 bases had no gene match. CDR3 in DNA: TGTGCCAGCAGACCCATCGGACAGGGAAACTATGGCTACACCTTC. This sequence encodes CASRPIGQGNYGYTF.

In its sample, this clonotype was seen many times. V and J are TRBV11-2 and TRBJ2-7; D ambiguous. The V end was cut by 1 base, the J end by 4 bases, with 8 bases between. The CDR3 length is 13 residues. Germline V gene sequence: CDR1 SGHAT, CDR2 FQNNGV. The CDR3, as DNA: TGTGCCAGCAGCTTAGTTGGGAAATACGAGCAGTACTTC. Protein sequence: CASSLVGKYEQYF.

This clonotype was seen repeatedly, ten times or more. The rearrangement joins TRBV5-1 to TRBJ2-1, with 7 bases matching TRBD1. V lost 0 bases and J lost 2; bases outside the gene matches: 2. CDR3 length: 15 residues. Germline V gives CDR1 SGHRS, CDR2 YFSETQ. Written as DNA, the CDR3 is TGCGCCAGCAGCTTGGTGACAGGGCCCTACAATGAGCAGTTCTTC. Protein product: CASSLVTGPYNEQFF.

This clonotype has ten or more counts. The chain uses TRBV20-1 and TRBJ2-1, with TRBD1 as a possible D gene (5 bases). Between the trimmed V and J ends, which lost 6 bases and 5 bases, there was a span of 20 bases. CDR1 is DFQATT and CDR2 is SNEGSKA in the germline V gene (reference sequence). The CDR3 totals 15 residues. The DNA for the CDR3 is TGCAGTGCACGCAGCCCTACAGGTTACGACAATGAGCAGTTCTTC. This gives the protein CSARSPTGYDNEQFF.

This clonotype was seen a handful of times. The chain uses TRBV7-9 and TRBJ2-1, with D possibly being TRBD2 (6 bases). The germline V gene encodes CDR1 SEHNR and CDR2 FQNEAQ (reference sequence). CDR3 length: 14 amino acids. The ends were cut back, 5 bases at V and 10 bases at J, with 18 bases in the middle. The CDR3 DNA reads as TGTGCCAGCAGCCCAAGACTAGTTGAGTCCGAGCAGTTCTTC. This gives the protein CASSPRLVESEQFF.

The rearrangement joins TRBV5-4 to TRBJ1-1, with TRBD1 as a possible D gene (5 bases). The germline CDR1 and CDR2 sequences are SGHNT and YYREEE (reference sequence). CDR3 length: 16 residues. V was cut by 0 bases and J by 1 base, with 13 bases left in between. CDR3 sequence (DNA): TGTGCCAGCAGCTTGGGCCCCCGGGGCGGGAACACTGAAGCTTTCTTT. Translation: CASSLGPRGGNTEAFF.

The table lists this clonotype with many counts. The CDR3 loop is CASSFMTGGTGELFF. The CDR3, as DNA: TGTGCCAGCAGTTTTATGACAGGAGGTACCGGGGAGCTGTTTTTT. The chain uses TRBV28 and TRBJ2-2, with D perhaps matching TRBD1 (6 bases). The germline V gene encodes CDR1 MDHEN and CDR2 SYDVKM. V was trimmed by 3 bases and J by 5 bases, leaving 13 bases between them. The CDR3 length is 15 residues.